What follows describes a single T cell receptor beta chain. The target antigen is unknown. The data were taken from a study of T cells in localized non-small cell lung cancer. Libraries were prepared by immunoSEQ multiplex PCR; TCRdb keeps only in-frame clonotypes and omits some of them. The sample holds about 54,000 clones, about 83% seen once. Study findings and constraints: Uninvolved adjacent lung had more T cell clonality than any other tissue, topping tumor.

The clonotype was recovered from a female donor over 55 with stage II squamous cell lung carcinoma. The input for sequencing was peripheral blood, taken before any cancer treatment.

In DNA form, the CDR3 reads TGTGCCAGCAGTTCGACAGGGTTGAGGGAAAAACTGTTTTTT. It specifies CASSSTGLREKLFF. This chain links TRBV27 with TRBJ1-4; TRBD1 matches 7 bases. The J segment lost 8 bases and the V segment lost 4 bases, leaving 7 bases of the junction unmatched. Germline values: CDR1 MNHEY, CDR2 SMNVEV (reference sequence). There are 14 residues in the CDR3. Drawing the rest from reference TRBV27 and TRBJ1-4, the complete variable domain is EAQVTQNPRYLITVTGKKLTVTCSQNMNHEYMSWYRQDPGLGLRQIYYSMNVEVTDKGDVPEGYKVSRKEKRNFPLILESPSPNQTSLYFCASSSTGLREKLFFGSGTQLSVL.